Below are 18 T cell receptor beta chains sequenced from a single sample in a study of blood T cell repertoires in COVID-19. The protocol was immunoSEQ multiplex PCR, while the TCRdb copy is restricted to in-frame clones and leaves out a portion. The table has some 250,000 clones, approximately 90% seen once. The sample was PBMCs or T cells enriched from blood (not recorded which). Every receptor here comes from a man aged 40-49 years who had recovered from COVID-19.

Here the CDR3 reads CASSPTGTGYTEAFF. The CDR3 region has the DNA TGTGCCAGCTCACCAACCGGGACAGGGTACACTGAAGCTTTCTTT. V is TRBV18 and J is TRBJ1-1; TRBD1 agrees at 9 bases. The junction had 4 bases not matched to a gene; V was cut back by 2 bases and J by 3 bases. The CDR3 is 15 residues long. The germline gives CDR1 KGHSH, CDR2 LQKENI.

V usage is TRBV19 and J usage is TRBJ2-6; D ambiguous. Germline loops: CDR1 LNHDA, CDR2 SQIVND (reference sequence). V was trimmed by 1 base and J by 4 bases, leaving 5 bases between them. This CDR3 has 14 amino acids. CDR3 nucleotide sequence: TGTGCCAGTAGTATAGGGGCCGGGGCCAACGTCCTGACTTTC. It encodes CASSIGAGANVLTF. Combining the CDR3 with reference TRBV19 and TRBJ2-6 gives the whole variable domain DGGITQSPKYLFRKEGQNVTLSCEQNLNHDAMYWYRQDPGQGLRLIYYSQIVNDFQKGDIAEGYSVSREKKESFPLTVTSAQKNPTAFYLCASSIGAGANVLTFGAGSRLTVL.

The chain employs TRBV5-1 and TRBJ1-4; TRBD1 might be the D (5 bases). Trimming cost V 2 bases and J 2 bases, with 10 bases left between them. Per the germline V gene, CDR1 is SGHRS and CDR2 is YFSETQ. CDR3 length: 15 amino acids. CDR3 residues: CASSFGGVTNEKLFF. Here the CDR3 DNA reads TGCGCCAGCAGCTTTGGGGGGGTCACTAATGAAAAACTGTTTTTT.

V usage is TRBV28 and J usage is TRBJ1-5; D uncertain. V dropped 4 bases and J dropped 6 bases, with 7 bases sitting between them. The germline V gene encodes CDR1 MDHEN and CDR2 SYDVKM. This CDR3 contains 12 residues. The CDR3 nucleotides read TGTGCCAGCAGTTCGCCCGGTCAGCCCCAGCATTTT. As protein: CASSSPGQPQHF.

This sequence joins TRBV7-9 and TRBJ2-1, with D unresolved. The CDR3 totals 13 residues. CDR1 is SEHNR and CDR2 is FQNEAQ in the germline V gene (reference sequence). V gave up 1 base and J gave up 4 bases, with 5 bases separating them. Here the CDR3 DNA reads TGTGCCAGCAGCTTAGGTCAATACAATGAGCAGTTCTTC. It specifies CASSLGQYNEQFF.

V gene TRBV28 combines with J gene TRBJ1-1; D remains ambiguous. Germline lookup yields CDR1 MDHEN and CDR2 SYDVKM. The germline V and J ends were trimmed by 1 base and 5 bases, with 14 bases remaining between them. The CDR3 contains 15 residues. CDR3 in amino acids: CASSLFRLGGTEAFF. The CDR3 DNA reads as TGTGCCAGCAGTTTATTTCGGCTTGGAGGAACTGAAGCTTTCTTT.

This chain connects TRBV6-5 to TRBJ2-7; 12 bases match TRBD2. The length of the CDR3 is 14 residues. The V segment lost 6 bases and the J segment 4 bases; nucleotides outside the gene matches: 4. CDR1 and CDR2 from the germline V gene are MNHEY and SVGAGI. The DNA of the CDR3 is TGTGCCAGCAGAAGAGGGACTAGCGGGTACGAGCAGTACTTC. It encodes CASRRGTSGYEQYF.

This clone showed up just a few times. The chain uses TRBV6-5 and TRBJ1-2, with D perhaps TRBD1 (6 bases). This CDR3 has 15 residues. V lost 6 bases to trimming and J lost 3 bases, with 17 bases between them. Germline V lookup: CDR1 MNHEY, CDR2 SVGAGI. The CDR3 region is CASRHLRTGYYGYTF. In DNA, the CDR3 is TGTGCCAGCAGACATCTCCGCACAGGGTACTATGGCTACACCTTC.

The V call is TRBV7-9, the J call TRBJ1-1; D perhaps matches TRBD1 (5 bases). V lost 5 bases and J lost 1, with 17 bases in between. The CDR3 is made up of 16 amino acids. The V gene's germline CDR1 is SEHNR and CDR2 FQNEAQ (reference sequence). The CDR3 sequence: CASSRDNRFPNTEAFF. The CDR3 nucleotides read TGTGCCAGCAGCCGAGATAACAGGTTCCCGAACACTGAAGCTTTCTTT. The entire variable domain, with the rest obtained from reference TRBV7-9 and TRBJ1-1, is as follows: DTGVSQNPRHKITKRGQNVTFRCDPISEHNRLYWYRQTLGQGPEFLTYFQNEAQLEKSRLLSDRFSAERPKGSFSTLEIQRTEQGDSAMYLCASSRDNRFPNTEAFFGQGTRLTVV.

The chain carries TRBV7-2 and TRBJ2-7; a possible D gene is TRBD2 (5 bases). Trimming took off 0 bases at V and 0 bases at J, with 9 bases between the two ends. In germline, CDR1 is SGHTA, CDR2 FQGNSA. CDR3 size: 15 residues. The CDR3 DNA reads TGTGCCAGCAGCTTAGCCTGGGAGAGCTCCTACGAGCAGTACTTC. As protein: CASSLAWESSYEQYF.

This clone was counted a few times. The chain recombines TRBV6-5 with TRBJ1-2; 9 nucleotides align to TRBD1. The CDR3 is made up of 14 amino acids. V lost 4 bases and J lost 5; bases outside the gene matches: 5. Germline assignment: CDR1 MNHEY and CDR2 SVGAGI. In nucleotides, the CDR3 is TGTGCCAGCAGTTGGACAGGGGTGGGTTATGGCTACACCTTC. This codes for CASSWTGVGYGYTF.

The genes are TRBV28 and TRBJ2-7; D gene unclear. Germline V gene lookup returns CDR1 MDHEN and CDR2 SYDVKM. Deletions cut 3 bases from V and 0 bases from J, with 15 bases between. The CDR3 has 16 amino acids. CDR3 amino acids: CASSFTTGFHSYEQYF. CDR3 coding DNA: TGTGCCAGCAGTTTTACTACCGGCTTCCACTCCTACGAGCAGTACTTC.

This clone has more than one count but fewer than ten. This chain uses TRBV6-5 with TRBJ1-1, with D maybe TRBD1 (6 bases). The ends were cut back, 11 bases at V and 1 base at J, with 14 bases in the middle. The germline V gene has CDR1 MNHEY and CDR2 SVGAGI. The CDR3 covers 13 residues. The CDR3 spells CAARGHTNTEAFF. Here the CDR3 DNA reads TGTGCCGCAAGGGGACACACGAACACTGAAGCTTTCTTT.

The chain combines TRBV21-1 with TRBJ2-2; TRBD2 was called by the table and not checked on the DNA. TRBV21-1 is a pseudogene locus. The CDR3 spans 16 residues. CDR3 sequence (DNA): TGTGCCAGCAGCGACCCCCGGGATAAGAACACCGGGGAGCTGTTTTTT. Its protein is CASSDPRDKNTGELFF.

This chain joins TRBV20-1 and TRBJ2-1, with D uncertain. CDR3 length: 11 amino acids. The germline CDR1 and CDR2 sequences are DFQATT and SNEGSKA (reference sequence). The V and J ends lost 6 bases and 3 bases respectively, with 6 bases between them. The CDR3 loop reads CSAPDYNEQFF. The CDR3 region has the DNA TGCAGTGCCCCAGACTACAATGAGCAGTTCTTC.

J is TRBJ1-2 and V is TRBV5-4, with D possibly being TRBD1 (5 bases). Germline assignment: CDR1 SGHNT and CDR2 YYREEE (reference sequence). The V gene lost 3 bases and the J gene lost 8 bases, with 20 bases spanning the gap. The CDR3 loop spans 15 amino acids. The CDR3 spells CASSSRDRTSGGYTF. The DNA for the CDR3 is TGTGCCAGCAGCTCGCGGGACCGGACTTCGGGGGGCTACACCTTC.

The CDR3: CAISPGSSYNSPLHF. CDR3 coding DNA: TGTGCCATCAGTCCCGGGAGCTCCTATAATTCACCCCTCCACTTT. The chain links TRBV10-3 to TRBJ1-6, with D uncertain. This CDR3 contains 15 residues. CDR1 is ENHRY, CDR2 SYGVKD, per germline. V was trimmed by 5 bases and J by 0 bases, leaving 8 bases between them.

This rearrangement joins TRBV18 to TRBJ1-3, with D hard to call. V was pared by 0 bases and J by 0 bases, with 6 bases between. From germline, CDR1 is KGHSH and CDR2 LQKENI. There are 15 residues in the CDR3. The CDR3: CASSPPAISGNTIYF. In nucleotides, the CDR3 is TGTGCCAGCTCACCACCAGCCATCTCTGGAAACACCATATATTTT.